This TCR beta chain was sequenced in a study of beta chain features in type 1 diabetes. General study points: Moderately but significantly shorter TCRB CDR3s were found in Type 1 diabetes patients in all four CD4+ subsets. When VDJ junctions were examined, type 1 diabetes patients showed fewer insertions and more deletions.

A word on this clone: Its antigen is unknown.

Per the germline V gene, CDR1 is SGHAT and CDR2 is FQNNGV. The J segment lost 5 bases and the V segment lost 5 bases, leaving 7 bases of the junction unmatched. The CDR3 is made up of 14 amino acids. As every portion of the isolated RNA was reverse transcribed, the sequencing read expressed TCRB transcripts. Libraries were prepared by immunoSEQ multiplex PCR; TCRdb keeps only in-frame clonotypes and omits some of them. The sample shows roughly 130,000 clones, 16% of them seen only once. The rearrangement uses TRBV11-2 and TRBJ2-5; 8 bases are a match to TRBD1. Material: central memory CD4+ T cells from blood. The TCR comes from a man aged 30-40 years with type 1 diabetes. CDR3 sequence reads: CASSQGQGTETQYF. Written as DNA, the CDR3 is TGTGCCAGCAGCCAAGGACAGGGTACGGAGACCCAGTACTTC.